This T cell receptor (beta chain) was found in a study of blood T cell repertoires in COVID-19. Assay: immunoSEQ multiplex PCR; the TCRdb copy retains only in-frame clones and omits some. The sample has roughly 250,000 clones, about 76% seen once; the top ten hold about 3.2%. Germline CDR1 is WNHNN and CDR2 is SYGVQD (reference sequence). With 3 bases clipped from V and 3 bases from J, the junction kept 12 bases outside the gene matches. The CDR3 is made up of 18 amino acids. This receptor was obtained from a woman aged 60 to 75 with active or convalescent COVID-19. J is TRBJ2-3 and V is TRBV10-1, with 10 bases fitting TRBD2. Sequencing used peripheral blood. CDR3 nucleotides: TGCGCCAGCAGTGAAGTCCCTCAGCGGGGGGGCCAAACAGATACGCAGTATTTT. Its protein is CASSEVPQRGGQTDTQYF.